This TCR beta chain was identified in a study of T cells in Graves' hyperthyroidism and ophthalmopathy. From RNA transcripts, TCR beta CDR3 regions were amplified. First-round RT-PCR targeting the TCR CDR3 was performed with the HTBI primer set. TCRdb recomputed calls from the multiplex PCR reads with MiXCR, one row per CDR3 protein. The repertoire holds 650,000 to 700,000 distinct CDR3 sequences, with 17% as singletons. Germline V CDR1 and CDR2: MDHEN, SYDVKM. With 7 bases removed from V and 6 bases from J, the gap between germline ends came to 10 bases. There are 11 residues in the CDR3. Study-level points and caveats: Blood shared most expanded thyroid clonotypes above 0.001.

This clonotype was counted many times. Its cognate antigen is unknown. The clonotype was recovered from a man between 50 and 59 years old with Graves' hyperthyroidism. The sequenced sample consisted of blood. The genes are TRBV28 and TRBJ2-7; D tentatively fits TRBD1 or TRBD2 (5 bases each). The CDR3 sequence: CASMGVSEQYF. The CDR3 nucleotides are TGTGCCAGCATGGGGGTTAGCGAGCAGTACTTC.